This T cell receptor beta chain was obtained from a study of T cell responses to AZD1222 COVID-19 vaccine. General observations from the study: The sample set comprised mostly white British donors with more females, and clonal diversity was possibly underestimated. Seropositive status at baseline applied to only five or six AZD1222 recipients. Among spike-specific TCRs, nearly half reportedly target unmutated variant regions.

Repertoires were generated with immunoSEQ multiplex PCR, while TCRdb's copy carries only in-frame clones and drops some. This table has 63,000 or so clones, about 85% appearing once. The CDR3 runs to 14 residues. This clone was seen more than once but under ten times. Antigen unknown. V and J are TRBV21-1 and TRBJ2-4; TRBD1 is the table's D call, not checked against the DNA. TRBV21-1 is reported as a pseudogene. The sequence came from an adult in good health. The starting material was peripheral blood, obtained on day 0 of AZD1222 vaccination. Written as DNA, the CDR3 is TGTGCCAGCAGCACCGGGACAGGGAAAAACATTCAGTACTTC. Protein product: CASSTGTGKNIQYF.